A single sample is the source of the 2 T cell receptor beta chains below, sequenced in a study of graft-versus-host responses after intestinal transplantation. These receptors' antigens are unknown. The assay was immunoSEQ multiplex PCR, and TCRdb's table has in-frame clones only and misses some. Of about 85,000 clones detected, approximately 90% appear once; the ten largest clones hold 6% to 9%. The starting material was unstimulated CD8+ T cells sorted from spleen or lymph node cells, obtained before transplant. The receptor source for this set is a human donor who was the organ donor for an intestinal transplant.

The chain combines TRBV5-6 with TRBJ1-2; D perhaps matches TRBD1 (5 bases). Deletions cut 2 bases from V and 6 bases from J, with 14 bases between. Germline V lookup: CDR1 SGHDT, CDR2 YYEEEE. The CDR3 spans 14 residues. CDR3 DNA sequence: TGTGCCAGCAGCTTAGCGGGGACGGTTCATGGCTACACCTTC. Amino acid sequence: CASSLAGTVHGYTF.

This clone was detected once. CDR3 loop: CASSPGGPYLNNEQFF. The CDR3, as DNA: TGTGCCAGCAGCCCAGGGGGCCCCTACTTGAACAATGAGCAGTTCTTC. The V and J genes are TRBV5-6 and TRBJ2-1, with 8 nucleotides matching TRBD1. Germline CDR1 SGHDT, CDR2 YYEEEE. The J segment lost 5 bases and the V segment lost 4 bases, leaving 11 bases of the junction unmatched. The CDR3 has 16 amino acids.